This T cell receptor beta chain was found in a study of cytomegalovirus exposure and HLA in healthy donors. Overall study findings and caveats: Data from an earlier analysis indicated that most TCR beta V segments were productive either about 90% or about 30% of the time. A few chains tied to CMV proved CMV antigen-specific in vitro. TCR beta V- and J-gene trimming was later associated with a missense DCLRE1C variant.

The CDR3 spans 15 residues. With 5 bases clipped from V and 1 base from J, the junction kept 5 bases outside the gene matches. Germline V CDR1 and CDR2: MNHEY, SVGAGI. Primers for the PCR totalled 60 Vbeta and 13 Jbeta. Some clones are missing from TCRdb's copy, which holds only in-frame ones; the method was immunoSEQ multiplex PCR. This table holds around 80,000 clones, about 79% found once. In the case of this clone: No antigen is known for it.

The chain employs TRBV6-5 and TRBJ1-5, with 7 bases aligning to TRBD1. The sample consisted of PBMCs. This receptor was identified in a female donor in good health and CMV-seronegative. The CDR3 DNA is TGTGCCAGCAGTAGACAGGGAAAAAGCAATCAGCCCCAGCATTTT. Translating it yields CASSRQGKSNQPQHF.